This TCR beta chain was recovered during a study of response to subunit inactivated influenza vaccine. With regard to this clonotype: Its target is not known.

Study-level findings and limits: Only a handful of new T cells, the authors suggested, are recruited with each seasonal influenza vaccination.

Trimming took 6 bases from V and 9 from J; bases not matched to a gene: 7. Per the germline V gene, CDR1 is LNHDA and CDR2 is SQIVND (reference sequence). The CDR3 length is 13 residues. MiXCR was run by TCRdb on the RT-PCR reads, yielding one entry per CDR3 protein. The data hold about 650,000 distinct CDR3 sequences, with around 14% observed a single time. The genes are TRBV19 and TRBJ2-3; 9 bases are a match to TRBD1. This specimen consisted of PBMCs from blood, obtained roughly 12 days after vaccination. This receptor was taken from a man over 45 who received an inactivated influenza vaccine. As DNA, the CDR3 is TGTGCCAGTAGGACAACAGGGGGCTGGACGCAGTATTTT. Its translation is CASRTTGGWTQYF.